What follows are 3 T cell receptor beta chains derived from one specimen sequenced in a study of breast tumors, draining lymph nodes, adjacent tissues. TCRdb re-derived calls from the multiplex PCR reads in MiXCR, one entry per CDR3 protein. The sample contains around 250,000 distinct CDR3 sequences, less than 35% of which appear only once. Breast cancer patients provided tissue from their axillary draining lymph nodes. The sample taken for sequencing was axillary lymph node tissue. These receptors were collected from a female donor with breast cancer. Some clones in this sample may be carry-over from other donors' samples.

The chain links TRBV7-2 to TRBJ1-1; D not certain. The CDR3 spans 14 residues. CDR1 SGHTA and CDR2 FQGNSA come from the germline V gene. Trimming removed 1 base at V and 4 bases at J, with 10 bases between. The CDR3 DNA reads TGTGCCAGCAGCTTAGGAGGGATTGGCACTGAAGCTTTCTTT. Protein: CASSLGGIGTEAFF.

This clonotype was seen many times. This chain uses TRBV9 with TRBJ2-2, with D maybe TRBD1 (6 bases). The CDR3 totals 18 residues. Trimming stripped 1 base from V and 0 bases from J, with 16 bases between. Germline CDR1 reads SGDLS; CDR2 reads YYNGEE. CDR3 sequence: CASSVRLQGFPNTGELFF. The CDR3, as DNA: TGTGCCAGCAGCGTAAGGTTGCAGGGGTTTCCGAACACCGGGGAGCTGTTTTTT. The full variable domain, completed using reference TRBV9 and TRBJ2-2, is DSGVTQTPKHLITATGQRVTLRCSPRSGDLSVYWYQQSLDQGLQFLIQYYNGEERAKGNILERFSAQQFPDLHSELNLSSLELGDSALYFCASSVRLQGFPNTGELFFGEGSRLTVL.

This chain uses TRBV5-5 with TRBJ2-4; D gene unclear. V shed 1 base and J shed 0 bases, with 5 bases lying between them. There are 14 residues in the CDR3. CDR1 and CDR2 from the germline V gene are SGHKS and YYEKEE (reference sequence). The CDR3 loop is CASSLWLAKNIQYF. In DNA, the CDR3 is TGTGCCAGCAGCTTGTGGTTAGCCAAAAACATTCAGTACTTC.